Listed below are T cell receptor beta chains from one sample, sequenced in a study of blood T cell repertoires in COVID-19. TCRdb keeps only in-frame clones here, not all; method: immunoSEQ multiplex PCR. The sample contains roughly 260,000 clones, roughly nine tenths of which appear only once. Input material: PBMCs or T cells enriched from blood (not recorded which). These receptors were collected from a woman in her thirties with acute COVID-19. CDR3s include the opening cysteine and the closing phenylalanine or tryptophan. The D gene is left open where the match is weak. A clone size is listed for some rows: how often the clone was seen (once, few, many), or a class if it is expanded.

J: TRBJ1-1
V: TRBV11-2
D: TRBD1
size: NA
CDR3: CASSGQGLNTEAFF
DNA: TGTGCCAGCAGCGGACAGGGGTTGAACACTGAAGCTTTCTTT

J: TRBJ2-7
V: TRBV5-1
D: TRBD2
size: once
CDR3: CASSPRTSGNTYEQYF
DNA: TGCGCCAGCAGCCCTAGGACTAGCGGAAATACCTACGAGCAGTACTTC

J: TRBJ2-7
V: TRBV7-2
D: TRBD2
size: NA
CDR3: CASSGSLYEQYF
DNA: TGTGCCAGTAGCGGGAGTCTATACGAGCAGTACTTC

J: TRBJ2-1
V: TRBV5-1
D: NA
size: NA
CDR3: CASSLVSGVRVVNEQFF
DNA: TGCGCCAGCAGCTTGGTGTCTGGTGTCAGGGTTGTCAATGAGCAGTTCTTC

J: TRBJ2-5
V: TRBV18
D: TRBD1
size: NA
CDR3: CASSPGTGMETQYF
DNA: TGTGCCAGCTCACCCGGGACAGGGATGGAGACCCAGTACTTC

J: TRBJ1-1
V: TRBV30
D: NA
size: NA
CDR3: CAWTVNTEAFF
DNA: TGTGCCTGGACAGTAAACACTGAAGCTTTCTTT

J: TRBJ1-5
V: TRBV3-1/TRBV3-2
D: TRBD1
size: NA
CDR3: CASSQGGQPNQPQHF
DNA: TGTGCCAGCAGCCAAGGGGGACAGCCTAATCAGCCCCAGCATTTT

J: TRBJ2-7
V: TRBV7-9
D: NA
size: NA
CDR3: CASSLAGQLSNGQYF
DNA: TGTGCCAGCAGCTTAGCGGGGCAACTAAGCAACGGGCAGTACTTC

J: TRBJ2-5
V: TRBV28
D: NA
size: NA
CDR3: CASSPLERGLGTQYF
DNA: TGTGCCAGCAGTCCCCTTGAGCGAGGGCTTGGGACCCAGTACTTC

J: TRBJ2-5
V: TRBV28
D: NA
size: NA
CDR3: CASSGGPQGAQYF
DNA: TGTGCCAGCAGTGGGGGCCCCCAAGGGGCCCAGTACTTC

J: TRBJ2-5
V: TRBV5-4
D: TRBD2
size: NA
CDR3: CASSRRGLAGLQETQYF
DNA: TGTGCCAGCAGCCGGAGGGGGCTAGCGGGGCTCCAAGAGACCCAGTACTTC

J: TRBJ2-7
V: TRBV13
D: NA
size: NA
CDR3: CASSSRTPGAGLDREEQYF
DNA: TGTGCCAGCAGCTCCAGGACACCCGGGGCGGGACTGGACCGGGAGGAGCAGTACTTC

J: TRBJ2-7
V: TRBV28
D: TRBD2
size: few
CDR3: CASSGSGSFHEQYF
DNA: TGTGCCAGCAGTGGGAGCGGGAGCTTTCACGAGCAGTACTTC

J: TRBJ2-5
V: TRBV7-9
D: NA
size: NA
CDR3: CASSLVAGLEETQYF
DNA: TGTGCCAGCAGCTTAGTCGCCGGTCTGGAGGAGACCCAGTACTTC

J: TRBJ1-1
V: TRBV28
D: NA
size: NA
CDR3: CASTPLGSEAFF
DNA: TGTGCCAGCACACCCCTCGGGAGTGAAGCTTTCTTT

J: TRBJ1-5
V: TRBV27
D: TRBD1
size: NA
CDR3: CASSHRTGDNQPQHF
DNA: TGTGCCAGCAGCCACCGGACAGGGGACAATCAGCCCCAGCATTTT

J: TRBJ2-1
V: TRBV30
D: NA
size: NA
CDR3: CAWTPRGGTQNEQFF
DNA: TGTGCCTGGACCCCAAGGGGGGGGACCCAGAATGAGCAGTTCTTC

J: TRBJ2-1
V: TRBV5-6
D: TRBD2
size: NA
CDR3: CASSPGLAGGLPLLNEQFF
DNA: TGTGCCAGCAGCCCCGGACTAGCGGGAGGGCTGCCGCTCCTCAATGAGCAGTTCTTC

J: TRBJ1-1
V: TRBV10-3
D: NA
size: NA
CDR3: CAISKQGDTEAFF
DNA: TGTGCCATCAGCAAACAGGGTGACACTGAAGCTTTCTTT

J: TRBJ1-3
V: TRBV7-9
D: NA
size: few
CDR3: CASSPTTLGGNTIYF
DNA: TGTGCCAGCAGCCCGACGACCCTCGGGGGAAACACCATATATTTT

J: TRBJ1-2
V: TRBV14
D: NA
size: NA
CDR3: CASSPLDRHNYGYTF
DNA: TGTGCCAGCAGCCCTCTCGACAGACACAACTATGGCTACACCTTC

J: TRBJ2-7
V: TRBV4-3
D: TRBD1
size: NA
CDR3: CASSPRQGAYEQYF
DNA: TGCGCCAGCAGCCCCCGACAGGGGGCCTACGAGCAGTACTTC

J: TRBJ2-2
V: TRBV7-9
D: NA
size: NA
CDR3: CASSFGIGGTGELFF
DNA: TGTGCCAGCAGCTTTGGCATCGGGGGCACCGGGGAGCTGTTTTTT

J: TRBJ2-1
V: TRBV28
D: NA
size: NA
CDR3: CASSSGVWQFF
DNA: TGTGCCAGCAGCTCGGGAGTATGGCAGTTCTTC

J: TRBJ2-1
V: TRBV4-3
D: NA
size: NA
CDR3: CASSQGSGNEQFF
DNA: TGCGCCAGCAGCCAAGGTTCAGGGAATGAGCAGTTCTTC

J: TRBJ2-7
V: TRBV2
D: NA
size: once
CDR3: CASIRPSESYEQYF
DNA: TGTGCCAGTATCAGGCCTAGCGAATCCTACGAGCAGTACTTC

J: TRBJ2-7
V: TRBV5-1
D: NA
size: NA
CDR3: CASSQGDKSYEQYF
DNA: TGCGCCAGCAGCCAAGGGGACAAATCCTACGAGCAGTACTTC

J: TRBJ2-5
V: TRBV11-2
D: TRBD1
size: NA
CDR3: CASSPTGGAETQYF
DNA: TGTGCCAGCAGCCCAACAGGGGGAGCAGAGACCCAGTACTTC

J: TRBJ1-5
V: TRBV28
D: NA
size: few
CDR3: CASSDRNNQPQHF
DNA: TGTGCCAGCAGTGACAGGAACAATCAGCCCCAGCATTTT

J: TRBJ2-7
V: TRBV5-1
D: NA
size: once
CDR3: CASSADSYEQYF
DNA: TGCGCCAGCAGCGCCGACAGCTACGAGCAGTACTTC

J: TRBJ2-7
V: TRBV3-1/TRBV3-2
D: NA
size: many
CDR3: CASSRERNEQYF
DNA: TGTGCCAGCAGCCGCGAGAGGAACGAGCAGTACTTC

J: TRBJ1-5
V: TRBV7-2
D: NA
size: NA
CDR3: CASSPGEGGRNQPQHF
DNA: TGTGCCAGCAGCCCAGGGGAGGGGGGGCGGAATCAGCCCCAGCATTTT

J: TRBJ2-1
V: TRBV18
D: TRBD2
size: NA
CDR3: CASSPLSSGGAFNEQFF
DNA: TGTGCCAGCTCACCACTTTCTAGCGGGGGGGCGTTCAATGAGCAGTTCTTC

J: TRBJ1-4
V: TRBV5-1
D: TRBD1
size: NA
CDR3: CASSPGTGDATNEKLFF
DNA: TGCGCCAGCAGCCCCGGGACAGGGGATGCAACTAATGAAAAACTGTTTTTT

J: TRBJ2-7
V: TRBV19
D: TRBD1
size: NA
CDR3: CASSNRGFKGGEQYF
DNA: TGTGCCAGTAGTAACAGGGGGTTCAAAGGGGGCGAGCAGTACTTC

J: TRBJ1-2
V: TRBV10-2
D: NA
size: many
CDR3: CASERQGIYTF
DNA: TGCGCCAGCGAGCGGCAGGGGATCTACACCTTC

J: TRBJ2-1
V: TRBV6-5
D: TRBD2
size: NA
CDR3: CASSLIAGANNEQFF
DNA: TGTGCCAGCAGTCTTATAGCGGGGGCCAACAATGAGCAGTTCTTC

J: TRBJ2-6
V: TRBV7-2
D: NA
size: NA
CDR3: CASSVQGGGANVLTF
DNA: TGTGCCAGCAGCGTCCAGGGTGGTGGGGCCAACGTCCTGACTTTC

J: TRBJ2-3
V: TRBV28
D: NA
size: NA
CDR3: CASSPGMGRGTDTQYF
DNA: TGTGCCAGCAGTCCCGGAATGGGCAGGGGCACAGATACGCAGTATTTT

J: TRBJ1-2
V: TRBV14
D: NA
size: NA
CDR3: CASSQGYLGGYTF
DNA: TGTGCCAGCAGCCAAGGATATTTGGGCGGCTACACCTTC

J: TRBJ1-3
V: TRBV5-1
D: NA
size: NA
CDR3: CASSLAEQNTIYF
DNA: TGCGCCAGCAGCTTGGCCGAGCAAAACACCATATATTTT

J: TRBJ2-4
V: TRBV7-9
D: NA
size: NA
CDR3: CASSLAGRERNIQYF
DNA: TGTGCCAGCAGCTTAGCCGGGAGAGAGAGAAACATTCAGTACTTC

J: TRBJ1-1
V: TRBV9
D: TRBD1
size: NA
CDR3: CASSVAGQNEAFF
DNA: TGTGCCAGCAGCGTAGCGGGACAGAATGAAGCTTTCTTT

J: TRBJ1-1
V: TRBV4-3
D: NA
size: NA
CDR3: CASSRFRTLNTEAFF
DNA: TGCGCCAGCAGCCGCTTCCGGACACTGAACACTGAAGCTTTCTTT

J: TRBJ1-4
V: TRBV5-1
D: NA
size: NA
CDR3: CASAGDPNEKLFF
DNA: TGCGCCAGCGCGGGGGATCCTAATGAAAAACTGTTTTTT

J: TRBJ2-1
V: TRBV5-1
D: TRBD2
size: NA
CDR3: CASVDGASGGNEQFF
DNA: TGCGCCAGCGTGGACGGAGCTAGCGGGGGCAATGAGCAGTTCTTC

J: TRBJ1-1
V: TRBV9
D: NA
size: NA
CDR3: CASSLGGMGDTEAFF
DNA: TGTGCCAGCAGCCTCGGGGGGATGGGGGACACTGAAGCTTTCTTT

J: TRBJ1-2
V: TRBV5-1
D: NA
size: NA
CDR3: CASSRSGGANYGYTF
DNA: TGCGCCAGCAGCCGCTCGGGCGGGGCCAACTATGGCTACACCTTC

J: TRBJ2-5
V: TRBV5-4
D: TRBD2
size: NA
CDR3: CASSVPTSGAKETQYF
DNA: TGTGCCAGCAGCGTCCCGACTAGCGGGGCGAAGGAGACCCAGTACTTC

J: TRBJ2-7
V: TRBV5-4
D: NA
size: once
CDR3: CASSPPDPSYEQYF
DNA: TGTGCCAGCAGCCCGCCAGATCCATCCTACGAGCAGTACTTC

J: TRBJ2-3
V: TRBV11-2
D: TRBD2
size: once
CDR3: CASSFSGNTDTQYF
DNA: TGTGCCAGCAGCTTTAGCGGGAACACAGATACGCAGTATTTT

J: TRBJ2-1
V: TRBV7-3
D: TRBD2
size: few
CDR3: CASSPYSSPLAGVWSEQFF
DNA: TGTGCCAGCAGCCCCTATTCGTCCCCTCTAGCGGGAGTTTGGAGTGAGCAGTTCTTC

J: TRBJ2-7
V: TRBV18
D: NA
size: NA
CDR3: CASSPPMAGSYEQYF
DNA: TGTGCCAGCTCACCACCGATGGCGGGCTCCTACGAGCAGTACTTC

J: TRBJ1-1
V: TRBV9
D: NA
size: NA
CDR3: CASSAQVNTEAFF
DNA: TGTGCCAGCAGCGCACAGGTGAACACTGAAGCTTTCTTT

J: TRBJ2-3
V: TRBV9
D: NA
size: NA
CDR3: CASSVWSGTGSTDTQYF
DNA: TGTGCCAGCAGCGTATGGTCTGGGACTGGTAGCACAGATACGCAGTATTTT

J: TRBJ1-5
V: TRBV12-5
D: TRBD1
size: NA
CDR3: CASGLESGGMNQPQHF
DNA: TGTGCTAGTGGTTTGGAGTCAGGGGGTATGAATCAGCCCCAGCATTTT

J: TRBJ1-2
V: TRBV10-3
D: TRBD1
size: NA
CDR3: CAISEWDRGTNYGYTF
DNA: TGTGCCATCAGTGAGTGGGACAGGGGGACCAACTATGGCTACACCTTC

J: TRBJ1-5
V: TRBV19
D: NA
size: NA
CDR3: CAGSRNPGSEPQHF
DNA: TGTGCCGGCTCCCGGAACCCGGGGAGCGAGCCCCAGCATTTT

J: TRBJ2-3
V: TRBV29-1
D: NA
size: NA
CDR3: CSVEDPLGTNTDTQYF
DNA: TGCAGCGTTGAAGATCCCTTGGGGACAAACACAGATACGCAGTATTTT